These 8 T cell receptor beta chains came from one sample sequenced in a study of monozygotic twins with inflammatory bowel disease. No DNA is given; TCRdb re-called the 5' RACE reads and lists each CDR3 protein once. The repertoire table contains 200,000 to 250,000 distinct CDR3 sequences. The sample consisted of blood. These receptors came from a human donor with ulcerative colitis or Crohn's disease, or a healthy co-twin of an affected twin (not recorded which).

The chain carries TRBV27 and TRBJ2-5; lacking DNA, the TRBD2 call made by TCRdb goes unchecked. CDR3 length equals 15 residues. The germline V gene encodes CDR1 MNHEY and CDR2 SMNVEV (reference sequence). CDR3 region: CASRAGTRKVETQYF.

The V gene is TRBV24-1, the J gene TRBJ2-1; with no DNA, the TCRdb D assignment of TRBD1 cannot be verified. This CDR3 has 15 residues. In germline, CDR1 is KGHDR, CDR2 SFDVKD. The CDR3 reads CATSDIGQGGDAQFF.

The CDR3 region is CASSVAVGEGHEQYF. The V call is TRBV9, the J call TRBJ2-7; TCRdb gives TRBD2 as the D gene, but with no DNA this cannot be confirmed. The CDR3 runs 15 residues. Germline V lookup: CDR1 SGDLS, CDR2 YYNGEE.

V and J are TRBV6-4 and TRBJ1-1; checking the TCRdb D call of TRBD1 is not possible without DNA. Germline V gene sequence: CDR1 MRHNA, CDR2 SNTAGT. This CDR3 comprises 13 residues. The CDR3 reads CASSDWGPTEAFF.

V usage is TRBV30 and J usage is TRBJ1-2. The length of the CDR3 is 12 residues. CDR1 and CDR2 (germline): GTSNPN, SVGIG (reference sequence). This chain's CDR3 is CAWSKGLYGYTF. Full variable domain (rest looked up from reference TRBV30 and TRBJ1-2): SQTIHQWPATLVQPVGSPLSLECTVEGTSNPNLYWYRQAAGRGLQLLFYSVGIGQISSEVPQNLSASRPQDRQFILSSKKLLLSDSGFYLCAWSKGLYGYTFGSGTRLTVV.

The rearrangement links TRBV4-2 to TRBJ2-3. Germline V gene data show CDR1 as LGHNA and CDR2 as YNFKEQ. CDR3 size: 11 residues. The chain's CDR3 is CASSQTDTQYF.

The chain combines TRBV6-4 with TRBJ2-1; TCRdb lists TRBD1, though no DNA is available to test this call. Germline CDR1 MRHNA, CDR2 SNTAGT. This CDR3 has 16 residues. The chain's CDR3 is CASSEGGGRDVDEQFF.

The chain recombines TRBV6-1 with TRBJ2-7. CDR1 and CDR2 from the germline V gene are MNHNS and SASEGT. This CDR3 spans 14 amino acids. The CDR3 sequence is CASSVSVEPYEEYF.